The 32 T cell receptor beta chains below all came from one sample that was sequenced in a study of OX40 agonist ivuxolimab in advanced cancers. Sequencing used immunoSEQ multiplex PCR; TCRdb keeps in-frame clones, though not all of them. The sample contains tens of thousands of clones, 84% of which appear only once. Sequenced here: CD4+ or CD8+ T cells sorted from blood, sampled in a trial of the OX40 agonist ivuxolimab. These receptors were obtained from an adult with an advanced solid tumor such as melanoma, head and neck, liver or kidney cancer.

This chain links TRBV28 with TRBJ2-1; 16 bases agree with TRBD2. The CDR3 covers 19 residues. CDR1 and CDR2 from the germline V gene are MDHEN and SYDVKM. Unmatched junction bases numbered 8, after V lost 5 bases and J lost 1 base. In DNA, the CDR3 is TGTGCCAGCAGTGGGGGGACTAGCGGGAGGGGCTTATCCTACAATGAGCAGTTCTTC. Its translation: CASSGGTSGRGLSYNEQFF.

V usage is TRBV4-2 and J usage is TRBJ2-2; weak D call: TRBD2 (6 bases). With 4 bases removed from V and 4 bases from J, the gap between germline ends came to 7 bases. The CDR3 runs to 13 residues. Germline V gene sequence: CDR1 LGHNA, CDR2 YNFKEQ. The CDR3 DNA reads TGTGCCAGCAGCCTGGGACTCACCGGGGAGCTGTTTTTT. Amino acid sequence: CASSLGLTGELFF.

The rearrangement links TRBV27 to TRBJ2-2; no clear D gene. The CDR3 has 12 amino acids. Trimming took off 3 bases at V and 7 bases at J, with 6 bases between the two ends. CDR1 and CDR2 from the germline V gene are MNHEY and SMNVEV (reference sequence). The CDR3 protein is CASSLGDGELFF. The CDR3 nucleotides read TGTGCCAGCAGTTTGGGTGACGGGGAGCTGTTTTTT.

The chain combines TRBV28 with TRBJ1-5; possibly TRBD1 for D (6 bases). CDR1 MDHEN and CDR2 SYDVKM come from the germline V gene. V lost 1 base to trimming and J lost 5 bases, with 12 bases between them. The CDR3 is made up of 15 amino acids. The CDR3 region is CASSLSGGPHQPQHF. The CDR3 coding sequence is TGTGCCAGCAGTTTATCCGGGGGGCCCCATCAGCCCCAGCATTTT.

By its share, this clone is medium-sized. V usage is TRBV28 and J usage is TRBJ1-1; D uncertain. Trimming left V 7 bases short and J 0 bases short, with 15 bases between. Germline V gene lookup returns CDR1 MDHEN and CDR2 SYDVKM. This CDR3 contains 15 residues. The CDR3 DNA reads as TGTGCCAGCACCGGGCCGGCCCGCATGAACACTGAAGCTTTCTTT. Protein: CASTGPARMNTEAFF.

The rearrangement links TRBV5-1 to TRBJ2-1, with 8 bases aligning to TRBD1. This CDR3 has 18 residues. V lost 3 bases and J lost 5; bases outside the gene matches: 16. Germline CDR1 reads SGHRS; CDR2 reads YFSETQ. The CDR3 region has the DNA TGCGCCAGCAGCTCCGAACGGACAGGGTTGATTATCCACAATGAGCAGTTCTTC. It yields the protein CASSSERTGLIIHNEQFF.

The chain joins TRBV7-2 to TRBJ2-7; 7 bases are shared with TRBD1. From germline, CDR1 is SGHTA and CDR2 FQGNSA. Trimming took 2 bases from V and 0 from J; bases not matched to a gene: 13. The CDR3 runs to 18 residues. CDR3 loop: CASSLSGRGSLSSYEQYF. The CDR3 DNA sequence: TGTGCCAGCAGCTTATCTGGCAGGGGGAGCCTAAGCTCCTACGAGCAGTACTTC.

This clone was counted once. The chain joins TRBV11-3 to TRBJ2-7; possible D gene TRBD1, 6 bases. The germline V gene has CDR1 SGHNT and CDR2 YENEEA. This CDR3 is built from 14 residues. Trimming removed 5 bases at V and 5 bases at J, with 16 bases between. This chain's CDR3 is CASSSPQGGNEQYF. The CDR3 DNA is TGTGCCAGCAGCAGCCCACAGGGCGGTAACGAGCAGTACTTC. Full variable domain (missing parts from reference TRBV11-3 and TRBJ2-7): EAGVVQSPRYKIIEKKQPVAFWCNPISGHNTLYWYLQNLGQGPELLIRYENEEAVDDSQLPKDRFSAERLKGVDSTLKIQPAELGDSAVYLCASSSPQGGNEQYFGPGTRLTVT.

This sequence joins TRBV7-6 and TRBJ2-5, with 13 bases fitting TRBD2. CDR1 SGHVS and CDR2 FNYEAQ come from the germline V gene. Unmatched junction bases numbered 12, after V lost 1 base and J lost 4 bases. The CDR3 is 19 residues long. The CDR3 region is CASSLDSGTSGDVGETQYF. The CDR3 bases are TGTGCCAGCAGCTTAGACAGTGGGACTAGCGGGGACGTGGGAGAGACCCAGTACTTC.

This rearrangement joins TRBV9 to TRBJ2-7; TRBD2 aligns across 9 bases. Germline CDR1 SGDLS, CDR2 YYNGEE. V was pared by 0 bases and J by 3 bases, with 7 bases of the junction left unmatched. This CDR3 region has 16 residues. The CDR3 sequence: CASSVGASGAYYEQYF. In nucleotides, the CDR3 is TGTGCCAGCAGCGTAGGCGCTAGCGGGGCCTACTACGAGCAGTACTTC.

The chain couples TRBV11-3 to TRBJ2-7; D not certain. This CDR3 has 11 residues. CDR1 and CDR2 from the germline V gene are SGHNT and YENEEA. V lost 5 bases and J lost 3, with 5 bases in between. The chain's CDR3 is CASSRDYEQYF. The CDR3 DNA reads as TGTGCCAGCAGCCGAGACTACGAGCAGTACTTC.

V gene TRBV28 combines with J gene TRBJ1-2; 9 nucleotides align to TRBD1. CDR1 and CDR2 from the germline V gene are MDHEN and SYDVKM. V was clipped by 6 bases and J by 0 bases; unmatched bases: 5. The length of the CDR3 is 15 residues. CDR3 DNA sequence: TGTGCCAGCAGCTCGACAGGGGGAGCTAACTATGGCTACACCTTC. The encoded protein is CASSSTGGANYGYTF.

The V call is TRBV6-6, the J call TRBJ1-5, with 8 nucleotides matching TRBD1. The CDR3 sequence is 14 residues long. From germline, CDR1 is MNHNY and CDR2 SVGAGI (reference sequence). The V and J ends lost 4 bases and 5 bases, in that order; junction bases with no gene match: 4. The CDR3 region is CASSWTGRDQPQHF. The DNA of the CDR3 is TGTGCCAGCAGTTGGACAGGGCGCGATCAGCCCCAGCATTTT.

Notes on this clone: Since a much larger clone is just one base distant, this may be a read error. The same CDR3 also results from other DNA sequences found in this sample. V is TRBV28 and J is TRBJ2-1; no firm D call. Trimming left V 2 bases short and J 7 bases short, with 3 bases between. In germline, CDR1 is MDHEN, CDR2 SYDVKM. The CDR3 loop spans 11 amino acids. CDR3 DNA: TGTGCCAGCAGTTTAGTGAATGAGCAGTTCTTC. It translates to CASSLVNEQFF. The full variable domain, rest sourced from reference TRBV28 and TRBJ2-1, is DVKVTQSSRYLVKRTGEKVFLECVQDMDHENMFWYRQDPGLGLRLIYFSYDVKMKEKGDIPEGYSVSREKKERFSLILESASTNQTSMYLCASSLVNEQFFGPGTRLTVL.

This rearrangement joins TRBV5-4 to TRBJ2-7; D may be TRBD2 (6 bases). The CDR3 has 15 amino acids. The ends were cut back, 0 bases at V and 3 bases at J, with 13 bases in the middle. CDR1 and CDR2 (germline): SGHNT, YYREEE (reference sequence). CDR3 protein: CASSLVAGKDYEQYF. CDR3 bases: TGTGCCAGCAGCTTGGTTGCGGGGAAGGACTACGAGCAGTACTTC.

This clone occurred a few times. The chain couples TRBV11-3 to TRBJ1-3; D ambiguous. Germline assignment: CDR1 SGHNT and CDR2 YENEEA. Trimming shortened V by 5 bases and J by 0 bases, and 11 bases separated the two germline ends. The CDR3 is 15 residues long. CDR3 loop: CASSARSDSGNTIYF. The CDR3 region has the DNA TGTGCCAGCAGCGCCCGGTCAGACTCTGGAAACACCATATATTTT.

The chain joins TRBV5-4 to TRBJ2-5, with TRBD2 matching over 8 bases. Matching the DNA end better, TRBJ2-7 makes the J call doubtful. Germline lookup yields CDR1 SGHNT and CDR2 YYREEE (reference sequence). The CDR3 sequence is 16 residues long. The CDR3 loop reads CASSLEGSGIPYEQYF. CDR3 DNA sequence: TGTGCCAGCAGCTTGGAAGGTAGCGGGATACCCTACGAGCAGTACTTC.

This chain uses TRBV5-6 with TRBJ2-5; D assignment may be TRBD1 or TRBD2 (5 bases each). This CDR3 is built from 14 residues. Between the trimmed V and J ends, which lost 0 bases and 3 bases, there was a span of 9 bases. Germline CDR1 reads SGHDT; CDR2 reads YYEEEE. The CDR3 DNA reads TGTGCCAGCAGCTTGGCGGGGCACGAAGAGACCCAGTACTTC. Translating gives CASSLAGHEETQYF.

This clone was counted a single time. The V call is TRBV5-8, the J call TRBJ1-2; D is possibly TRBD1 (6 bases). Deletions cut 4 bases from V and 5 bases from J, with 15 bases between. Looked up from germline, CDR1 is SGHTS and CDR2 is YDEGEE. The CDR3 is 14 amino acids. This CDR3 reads CASSPERGWYGYTF. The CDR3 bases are TGTGCCAGCAGCCCCGAAAGGGGGTGGTATGGCTACACCTTC.

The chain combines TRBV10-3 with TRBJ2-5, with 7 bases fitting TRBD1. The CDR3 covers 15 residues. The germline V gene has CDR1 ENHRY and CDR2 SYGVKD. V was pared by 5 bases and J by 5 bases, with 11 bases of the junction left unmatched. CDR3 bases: TGTGCCATCAGTCCTGACAGGGCTCCTGCGGAGACCCAGTACTTC. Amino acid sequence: CAISPDRAPAETQYF.

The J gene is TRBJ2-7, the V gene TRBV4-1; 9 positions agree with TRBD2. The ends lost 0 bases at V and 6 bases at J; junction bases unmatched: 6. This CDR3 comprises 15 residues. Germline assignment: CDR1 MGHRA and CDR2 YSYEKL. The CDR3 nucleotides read TGCGCCAGCAGCCAAGACATGGCGGGAGGGTTCGAGCAGTACTTC. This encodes CASSQDMAGGFEQYF.

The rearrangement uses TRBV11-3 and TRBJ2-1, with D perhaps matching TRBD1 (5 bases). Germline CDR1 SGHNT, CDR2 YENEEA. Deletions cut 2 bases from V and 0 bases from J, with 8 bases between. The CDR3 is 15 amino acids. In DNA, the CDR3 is TGTGCCAGCAGCTTACTGGGGCGCTCCTACAATGAGCAGTTCTTC. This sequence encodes CASSLLGRSYNEQFF. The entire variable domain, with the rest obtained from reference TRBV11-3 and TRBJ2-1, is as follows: EAGVVQSPRYKIIEKKQPVAFWCNPISGHNTLYWYLQNLGQGPELLIRYENEEAVDDSQLPKDRFSAERLKGVDSTLKIQPAELGDSAVYLCASSLLGRSYNEQFFGPGTRLTVL.

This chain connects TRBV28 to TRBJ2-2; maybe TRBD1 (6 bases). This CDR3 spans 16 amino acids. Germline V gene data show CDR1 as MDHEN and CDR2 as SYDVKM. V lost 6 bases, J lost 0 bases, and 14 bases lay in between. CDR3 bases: TGTGCCAGCAGCCGAGAAGGACAGACGAACACCGGGGAGCTGTTTTTT. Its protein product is CASSREGQTNTGELFF.

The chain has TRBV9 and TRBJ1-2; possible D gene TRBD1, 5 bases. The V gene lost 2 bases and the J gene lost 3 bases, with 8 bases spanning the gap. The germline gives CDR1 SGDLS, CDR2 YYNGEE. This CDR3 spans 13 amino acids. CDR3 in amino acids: CASSVGGHYGYTF. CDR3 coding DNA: TGTGCCAGCAGCGTTGGGGGACACTATGGCTACACCTTC.

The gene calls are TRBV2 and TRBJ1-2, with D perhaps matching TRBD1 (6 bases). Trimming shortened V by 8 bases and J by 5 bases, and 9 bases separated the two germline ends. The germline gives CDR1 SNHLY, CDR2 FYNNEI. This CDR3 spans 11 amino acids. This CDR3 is CASRTGYGYTF. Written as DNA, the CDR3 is TGTGCCAGCCGAACAGGGTATGGCTACACCTTC.

The CDR3 here is CSVEVGYEQYF. In DNA, the CDR3 is TGCAGCGTTGAAGTGGGGTACGAGCAGTACTTC. V and J are TRBV29-1 and TRBJ2-7; D call uncertain. This CDR3 contains 11 residues. CDR1 and CDR2 (germline): SQVTM, ANQGSEA. V gave up 1 base and J gave up 4 bases, with 5 bases separating them.

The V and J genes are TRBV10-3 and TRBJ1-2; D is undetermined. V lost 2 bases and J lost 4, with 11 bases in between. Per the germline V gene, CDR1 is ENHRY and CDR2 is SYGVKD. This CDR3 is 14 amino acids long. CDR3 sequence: CAISEDPLVYGYTF. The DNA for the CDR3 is TGTGCCATCAGTGAGGACCCCTTGGTCTATGGCTACACCTTC.

The DNA of the CDR3 is TGCGCCAGCAGCCTGGATCGACAGGGGGCTTACGAGCAGTACTTC. Encoded protein: CASSLDRQGAYEQYF. The chain is built from TRBV4-3 and TRBJ2-7, with 10 positions matching TRBD1. The germline gives CDR1 LGHNA, CDR2 YSLEER. CDR3 length: 15 amino acids. V lost 4 bases, J lost 4 bases, and 7 bases stayed unmatched.

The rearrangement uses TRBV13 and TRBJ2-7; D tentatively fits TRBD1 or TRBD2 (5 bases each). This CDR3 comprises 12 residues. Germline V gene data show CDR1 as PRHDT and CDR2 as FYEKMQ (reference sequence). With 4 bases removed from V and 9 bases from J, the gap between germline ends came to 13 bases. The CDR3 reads CASSSGALGQYF. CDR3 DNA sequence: TGTGCCAGCAGCTCCGGGGCCCTCGGGCAGTACTTC. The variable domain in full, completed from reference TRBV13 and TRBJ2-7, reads AAGVIQSPRHLIKEKRETATLKCYPIPRHDTVYWYQQGPGQDPQFLISFYEKMQSDKGSIPDRFSAQQFSDYHSELNMSSLELGDSALYFCASSSGALGQYFGPGTRLTVT.

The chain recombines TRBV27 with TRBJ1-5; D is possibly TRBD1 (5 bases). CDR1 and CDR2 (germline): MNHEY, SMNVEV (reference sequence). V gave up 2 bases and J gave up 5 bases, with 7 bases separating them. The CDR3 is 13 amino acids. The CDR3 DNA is TGTGCCAGCAGTTTAGGGGGAGATCAGCCCCAGCATTTT. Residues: CASSLGGDQPQHF.

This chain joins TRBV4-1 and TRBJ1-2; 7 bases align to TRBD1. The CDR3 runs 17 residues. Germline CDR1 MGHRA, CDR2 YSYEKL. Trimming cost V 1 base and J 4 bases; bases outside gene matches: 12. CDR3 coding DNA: TGCGCCAGCAGCCAAGGGCCCGGGACAGATGACGTCTATGGCTACACCTTC. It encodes CASSQGPGTDDVYGYTF.

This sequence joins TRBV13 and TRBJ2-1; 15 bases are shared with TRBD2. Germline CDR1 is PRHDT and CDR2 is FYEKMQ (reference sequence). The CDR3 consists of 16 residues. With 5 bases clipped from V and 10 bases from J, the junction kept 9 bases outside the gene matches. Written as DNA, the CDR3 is TGTGCCAGCAGCCTGCGGACTAGCGGGGGGGAAATAGAGCAGTTCTTC. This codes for CASSLRTSGGEIEQFF.